This TCR beta chain was observed in a study of monozygotic twins with inflammatory bowel disease. The CDR3 runs to 12 residues. The germline V gene encodes CDR1 SEHNR and CDR2 FQNEAQ (reference sequence). For each CDR3 protein, TCRdb gives one entry from its re-call of the 5' RACE reads, without DNA. The sample has about 210,000 distinct CDR3 sequences. The source of this sequence is a human donor with ulcerative colitis or Crohn's disease, or a healthy co-twin of an affected twin (not recorded which). V usage is TRBV7-9 and J usage is TRBJ1-1. Source material: blood. Here the CDR3 reads CASSLAGSEAFF.